This TCR beta chain derives from a study of tumor and adjacent non-tumor tissue in lung cancer. Regarding the study as a whole: Normal lung showed higher cumulative top 100 clone frequency than tumor.

As for this clonotype: Its antigen is unknown. Its ends do not fully match the called genes, so a read error is possible.

The CDR3 length is 18 residues. Per germline, CDR1 LGHNA and CDR2 YNFKEQ. The template was RNA from unsorted bulk tissue. Newly diagnosed lung cancer patients had thoracic surgery in China, August–November 2014, without prior chemotherapy. The library came from three nested PCR rounds adapted from ARM-PCR protocols. MiXCR, run by TCRdb on the multiplex PCR reads, gives a single entry per CDR3 protein. The sample includes approximately 90,000 distinct CDR3 sequences, around three fifths seen only once; the top ten take around 16%. The V gene is TRBV4-2, the J gene TRBJ1-5; D is possibly TRBD1 (6 bases). The receptor's source is a man in his 70s with non-small cell lung cancer. The sample consisted of lung tumor tissue. The chain's CDR3 is CASIQGRTQGMSSQPQHF. The CDR3 nucleotides read TGTGCCAGCATCCAAGGGAGGACGCAGGGGATGAGTAGTCAGCCCCAGCATTTT.